One T cell receptor beta chain is described in this entry. Its cognate antigen is unknown. CDR1 SEHNR and CDR2 FQNEAQ come from the germline V gene (reference sequence). This CDR3 comprises 14 residues. Trimming removed 5 bases from V and 6 bases from J; junction bases left unmatched: 4. This entry comes from a study of T-cell memory formation after mild COVID-19. Study summary: Largely, TCR clusters stayed within a single donor. Study-level points and caveats: The authors did not confirm SARS-CoV-2 specificity of second-wave clones peaking day 37. CD8+ contracting clones occupied EMRA, while CD4+ ones occupied mainly CM and EM.

A 5'RACE reaction primed in the constant segment made cDNA libraries of TCR alpha and TCR beta, and these carried sample barcodes and UMIs. TCRdb called the 5' RACE reads again in MiXCR, with one record for every CDR3 protein. The table lists about 340,000 distinct CDR3 sequences, less than 20% of them singletons, with approximately 20% in the top ten. The receptor was derived from a man in his late teens or twenties who had mild COVID-19 (a few samples of this study predate the infection). Cell type and time point are not known. This chain uses TRBV7-9 with TRBJ1-2; 12 nucleotides line up with TRBD1. The sequenced material came from PBMCs or a T cell subset sorted from them (not recorded which). CDR3 coding DNA: TGTGCCAGCAGCGGGGGACAGGGGGCGCATGGCTACACCTTC. It is translated as CASSGGQGAHGYTF.